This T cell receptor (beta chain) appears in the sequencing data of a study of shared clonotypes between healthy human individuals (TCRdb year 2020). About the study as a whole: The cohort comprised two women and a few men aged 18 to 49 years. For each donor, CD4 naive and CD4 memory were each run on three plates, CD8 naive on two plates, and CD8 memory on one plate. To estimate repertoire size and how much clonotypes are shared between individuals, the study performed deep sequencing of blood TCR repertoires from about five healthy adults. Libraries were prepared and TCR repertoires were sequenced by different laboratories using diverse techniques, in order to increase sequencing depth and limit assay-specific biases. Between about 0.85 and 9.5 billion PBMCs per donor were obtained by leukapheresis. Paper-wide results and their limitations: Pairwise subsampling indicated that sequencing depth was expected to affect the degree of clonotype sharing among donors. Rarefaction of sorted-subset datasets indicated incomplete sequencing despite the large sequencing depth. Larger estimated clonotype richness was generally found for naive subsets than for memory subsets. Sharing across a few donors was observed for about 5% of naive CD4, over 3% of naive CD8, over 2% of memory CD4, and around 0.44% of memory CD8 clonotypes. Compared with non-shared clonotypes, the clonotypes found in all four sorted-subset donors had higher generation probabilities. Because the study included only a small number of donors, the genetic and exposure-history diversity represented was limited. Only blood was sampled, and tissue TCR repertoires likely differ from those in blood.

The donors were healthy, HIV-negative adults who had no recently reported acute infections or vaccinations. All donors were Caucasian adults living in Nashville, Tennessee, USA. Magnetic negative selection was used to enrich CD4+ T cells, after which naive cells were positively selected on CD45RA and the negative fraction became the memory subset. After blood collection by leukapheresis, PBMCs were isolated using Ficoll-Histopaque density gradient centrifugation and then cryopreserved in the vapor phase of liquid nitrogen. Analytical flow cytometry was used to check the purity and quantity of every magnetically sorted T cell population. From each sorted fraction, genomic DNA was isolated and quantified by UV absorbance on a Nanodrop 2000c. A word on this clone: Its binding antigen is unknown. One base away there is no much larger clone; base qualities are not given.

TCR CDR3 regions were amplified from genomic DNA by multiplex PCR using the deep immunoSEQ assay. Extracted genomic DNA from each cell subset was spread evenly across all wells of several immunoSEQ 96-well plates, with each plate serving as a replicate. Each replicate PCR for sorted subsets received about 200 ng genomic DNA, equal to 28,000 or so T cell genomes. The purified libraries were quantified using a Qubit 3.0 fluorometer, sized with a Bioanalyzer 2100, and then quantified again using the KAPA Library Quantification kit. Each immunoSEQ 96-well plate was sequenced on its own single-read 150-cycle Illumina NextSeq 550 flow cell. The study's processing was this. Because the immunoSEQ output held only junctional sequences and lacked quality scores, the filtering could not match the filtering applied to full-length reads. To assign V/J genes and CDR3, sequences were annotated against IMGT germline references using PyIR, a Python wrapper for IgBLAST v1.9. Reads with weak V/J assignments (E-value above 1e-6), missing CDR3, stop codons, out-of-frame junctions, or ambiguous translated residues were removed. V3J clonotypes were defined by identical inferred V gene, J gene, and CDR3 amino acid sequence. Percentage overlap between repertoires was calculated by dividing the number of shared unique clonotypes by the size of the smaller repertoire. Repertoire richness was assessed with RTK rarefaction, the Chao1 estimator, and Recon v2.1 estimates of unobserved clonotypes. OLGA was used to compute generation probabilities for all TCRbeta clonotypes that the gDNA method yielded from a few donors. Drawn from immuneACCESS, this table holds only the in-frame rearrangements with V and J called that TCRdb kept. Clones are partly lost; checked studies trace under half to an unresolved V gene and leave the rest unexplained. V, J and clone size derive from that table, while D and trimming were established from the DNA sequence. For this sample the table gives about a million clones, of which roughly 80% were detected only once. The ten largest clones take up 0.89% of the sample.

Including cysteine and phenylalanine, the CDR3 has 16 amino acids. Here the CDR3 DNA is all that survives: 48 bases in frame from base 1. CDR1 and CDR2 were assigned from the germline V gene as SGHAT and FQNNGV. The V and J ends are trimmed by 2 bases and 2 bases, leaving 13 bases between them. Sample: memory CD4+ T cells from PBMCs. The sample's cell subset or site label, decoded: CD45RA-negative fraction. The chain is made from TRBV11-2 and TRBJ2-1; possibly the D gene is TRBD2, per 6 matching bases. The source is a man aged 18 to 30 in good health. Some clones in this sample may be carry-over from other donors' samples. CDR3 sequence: CASSLQSGVPYNEQFF. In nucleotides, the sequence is TGTGCCAGCAGCTTACAATCGGGAGTCCCCTACAATGAGCAGTTCTTC.